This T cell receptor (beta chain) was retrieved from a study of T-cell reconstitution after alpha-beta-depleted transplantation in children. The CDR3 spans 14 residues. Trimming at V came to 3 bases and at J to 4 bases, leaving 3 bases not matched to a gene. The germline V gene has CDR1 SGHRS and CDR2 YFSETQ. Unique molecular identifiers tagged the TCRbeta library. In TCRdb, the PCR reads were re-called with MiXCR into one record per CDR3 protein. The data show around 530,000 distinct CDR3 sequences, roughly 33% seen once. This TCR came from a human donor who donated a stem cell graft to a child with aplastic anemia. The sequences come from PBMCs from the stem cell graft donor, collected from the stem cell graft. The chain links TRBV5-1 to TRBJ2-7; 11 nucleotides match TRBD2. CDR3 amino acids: CASSWGLAVYEQYF. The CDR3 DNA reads TGCGCCAGCAGCTGGGGACTAGCGGTATACGAGCAGTACTTC.